A selection of T cell receptor beta chains follows, all from one sample in a study of T cell responses to AZD1222 COVID-19 vaccine. Profiled with immunoSEQ multiplex PCR; TCRdb holds only in-frame clones, not every one. The table has fewer than 150,000 clones, more than 85% seen once; the top ten hold approximately 3.1%. Sample: peripheral blood, taken on day 0 of AZD1222 vaccination. The receptor source for this set is an adult in good health. Both conserved end residues are part of each CDR3. The D gene is left open where the match is weak. Size is omitted from some rows. Given values are once, few, many or a class for expanded clones.

d_call	j_call	v_call	clone_size	cdr3_aa	cdr3_nt
-	TRBJ2-5	TRBV9	-	CASSARQQETQYF	TGTGCCAGCAGCGCCCGACAGCAAGAGACCCAGTACTTC
-	TRBJ2-2	TRBV28	-	CASSSDRHTGELFF	TGTGCCAGCAGCTCCGACAGGCACACCGGGGAGCTGTTTTTT
-	TRBJ1-1	TRBV10-3	-	CAISESEVKAEAFF	TGTGCCATCAGTGAGTCCGAAGTAAAAGCTGAAGCTTTCTTT
-	TRBJ2-7	TRBV4-1	-	CASGSGVSYEQYF	TGCGCCAGCGGGAGTGGGGTCTCCTACGAGCAGTACTTC
TRBD2	TRBJ2-1	TRBV28	-	CVARGSLYNEQFF	TGTGTCGCACGCGGGAGCCTTTACAATGAGCAGTTCTTC
-	TRBJ2-1	TRBV13	-	CASSLGASSYNEQFF	TGTGCCAGCAGCTTAGGGGCTAGCAGCTACAATGAGCAGTTCTTC
TRBD2	TRBJ2-7	TRBV6-5	-	CASRGTSVDEQYF	TGTGCCAGCAGAGGGACTAGCGTGGACGAGCAGTACTTC
-	TRBJ1-4	TRBV2	-	CATRAEATNEKLFF	TGTGCCACCAGAGCAGAGGCAACTAATGAAAAACTGTTTTTT
TRBD1	TRBJ1-6	TRBV4-2	-	CASSDRGQGAPLHF	TGTGCCAGCAGCGACAGGGGCCAGGGGGCACCCCTCCACTTT
-	TRBJ2-3	TRBV28	-	CASSVWSRTDTQYF	TGTGCCAGCAGTGTATGGTCACGCACAGATACGCAGTATTTT
TRBD2	TRBJ2-2	TRBV7-7	-	CASSLELAGVTGELFF	TGTGCCAGCAGCTTAGAGCTAGCGGGAGTCACCGGGGAGCTGTTTTTT
TRBD2	TRBJ2-1	TRBV28	-	CASSGTSGRRGNEQFF	TGTGCCAGCAGTGGGACTAGCGGGAGAAGGGGCAATGAGCAGTTCTTC
-	TRBJ1-2	TRBV7-2	few	CASSLAGLGGYTF	TGTGCCAGCAGCTTAGCGGGTTTAGGGGGCTACACCTTC
-	TRBJ2-2	TRBV19	-	CASTAGAGELFF	TGTGCCAGTACCGCAGGGGCCGGGGAGCTGTTTTTT
-	TRBJ2-3	TRBV28	-	CASSLKDTDTQYF	TGTGCCAGCAGTTTAAAAGACACAGATACGCAGTATTTT
-	TRBJ1-1	TRBV10-3	-	CAISRDGNTEAFF	TGTGCCATCAGTAGGGACGGGAACACTGAAGCTTTCTTT
-	TRBJ1-2	TRBV11-2	-	CASSLGGSYGYTF	TGTGCCAGCAGCTTAGGGGGGTCCTATGGCTACACCTTC
-	TRBJ1-2	TRBV29-1	-	CSVDDETNYGYTF	TGCAGCGTTGACGATGAGACTAACTATGGCTACACCTTC
-	TRBJ1-1	TRBV15	-	CATSREGRVNTEAFF	TGTGCCACCAGCAGAGAGGGCAGGGTAAACACTGAAGCTTTCTTT
-	TRBJ1-1	TRBV6-1	-	CASSDGGRFEAFF	TGTGCCAGCAGTGACGGCGGACGGTTTGAAGCTTTCTTT
TRBD2	TRBJ2-3	TRBV19	-	CASSITSARTDTQYF	TGTGCCAGTAGTATCACTAGCGCGCGCACAGATACGCAGTATTTT
TRBD2	TRBJ2-2	TRBV11-2	-	CASSPSGGRVFF	TGTGCCAGCAGCCCTAGTGGGGGGAGGGTGTTTTTT